Presented here are 23 T cell receptor beta chains from one specimen sequenced in a study of CD8+ T cells in alopecia areata. Extracted from the samples, RNA was reverse transcribed into cDNA to serve as the sequencing template. Some clones are missing from TCRdb's copy, which holds only in-frame ones; the method was immunoSEQ multiplex PCR. The data show 95,000 to 150,000 clones, around 60% seen once. Stated treatment: oral pan-JAK inhibitor, 5-10 mg twice daily. The sequencing used CD4+ T cells sorted from blood, collected at week 4, from a patient treated with tofacitinib. These TCRs come from a human donor with alopecia areata.

This clone has more than one count but fewer than ten. The rearrangement links TRBV28 to TRBJ2-2; unclear D gene. Germline V gene data show CDR1 as MDHEN and CDR2 as SYDVKM. This CDR3 comprises 12 residues. V was trimmed by 6 bases and J by 6 bases, leaving 8 bases between them. CDR3: CASSSSAGELFF. The DNA of the CDR3 is TGTGCCAGCAGCAGTAGTGCCGGGGAGCTGTTTTTT. The entire variable domain, with the rest obtained from reference TRBV28 and TRBJ2-2, is as follows: DVKVTQSSRYLVKRTGEKVFLECVQDMDHENMFWYRQDPGLGLRLIYFSYDVKMKEKGDIPEGYSVSREKKERFSLILESASTNQTSMYLCASSSSAGELFFGEGSRLTVL.

The chain employs TRBV2 and TRBJ1-1, with D possibly being TRBD1 (6 bases). V was pared by 0 bases and J by 10 bases, with 12 bases between. CDR3 length: 13 residues. Germline loops: CDR1 SNHLY, CDR2 FYNNEI. CDR3 loop: CASSEARGVGAFF. CDR3 DNA: TGTGCCAGCAGTGAAGCCAGGGGAGTAGGAGCTTTCTTT.

This clone appeared a few times. This chain uses TRBV7-2 with TRBJ2-3, with 7 bases matching TRBD2. There are 13 residues in the CDR3. V lost 0 bases, J lost 6 bases, and 0 bases stayed unmatched. Germline assignment: CDR1 SGHTA and CDR2 FQGNSA. The CDR3 protein is CASSLAGGDTQYF. The CDR3 nucleotides are TGTGCCAGCAGCTTAGCGGGGGGGGATACGCAGTATTTT. Supplemented by reference TRBV7-2 and TRBJ2-3, the full variable domain reads GAGVSQSPSNKVTEKGKDVELRCDPISGHTALYWYRQSLGQGLEFLIYFQGNSAPDKSGLPSDRFSAERTGGSVSTLTIQRTQQEDSAVYLCASSLAGGDTQYFGPGTRLTVL.

In DNA, the CDR3 is TGTGCCAGCAGTACAGGGCCCGGGGAGCTGTTTTTT. Amino acid sequence: CASSTGPGELFF. This chain joins TRBV2 and TRBJ2-2; D might be TRBD1 (6 bases). The CDR3 totals 12 residues. Germline V gene lookup returns CDR1 SNHLY and CDR2 FYNNEI. The V end was cut by 5 bases, the J end by 6 bases, with 7 bases between.

The V and J genes are TRBV6-5 and TRBJ1-5; D perhaps matches TRBD1 (6 bases). V dropped 6 bases and J dropped 2 bases, with 14 bases sitting between them. CDR1 is MNHEY and CDR2 is SVGAGI in the germline V gene. The CDR3 extends over 15 amino acids. This CDR3 reads CASSPRGGGNQPQHF. The CDR3 DNA reads TGTGCCAGCAGCCCAAGAGGGGGTGGCAATCAGCCCCAGCATTTT.

CDR3 protein: CASNTGSETQYF. The CDR3 bases are TGTGCCAGCAACACAGGGAGCGAGACCCAGTACTTC. The chain joins TRBV7-9 to TRBJ2-5; possible D gene TRBD1, 6 bases. CDR3 length equals 12 residues. V lost 7 bases and J 5 bases, leaving 11 bases between the germline ends. Per germline, CDR1 SEHNR and CDR2 FQNEAQ (reference sequence).

There are a few counts of this clone. The chain carries TRBV27 and TRBJ2-5; TRBD2 matches 7 bases. CDR3 length: 13 residues. Losses at the gene ends were 6 bases for V and 7 bases for J; bases not matched to a gene: 8. Germline CDR1 MNHEY, CDR2 SMNVEV (reference sequence). CDR3 bases: TGTGCCAGCAGCACTAGGGAGGGTAGGACCCAGTACTTC. Translating gives CASSTREGRTQYF.

A few counts support this clone. The CDR3 nucleotides read TGTGCCACAGCGAGGGAGGGCAACTATGGCTACACCTTC. Protein: CATAREGNYGYTF. The V and J genes are TRBV10-3 and TRBJ1-2; D ambiguous. Germline V lookup: CDR1 ENHRY, CDR2 SYGVKD. Trimming left V 10 bases short and J 2 bases short, with 14 bases between. The CDR3 consists of 13 residues.

The chain joins TRBV29-1 to TRBJ2-2; D unclear. The CDR3 has 12 residues. V shed 4 bases and J shed 2 bases, with 5 bases lying between them. The germline CDR1 and CDR2 sequences are SQVTM and ANQGSEA. The CDR3 DNA reads as TGCAGCGTTGGGGGTAACACCGGGGAGCTGTTTTTT. Protein: CSVGGNTGELFF.

This chain connects TRBV5-4 to TRBJ1-2; D is perhaps TRBD1 (6 bases). The CDR3 runs to 15 residues. CDR1 SGHNT and CDR2 YYREEE come from the germline V gene (reference sequence). Between the trimmed V and J ends, which lost 0 bases and 5 bases, there was a span of 14 bases. The CDR3 DNA follows: TGTGCCAGCAGCTTGGAATGGGCAGGGGAGTATGGCTACACCTTC. This gives the protein CASSLEWAGEYGYTF.

The rearrangement links TRBV7-2 to TRBJ1-6; D unclear. Germline V gives CDR1 SGHTA, CDR2 FQGNSA. Trimming cost V 2 bases and J 5 bases, with 13 bases left between them. This CDR3 has 16 residues. CDR3 DNA sequence: TGTGCCAGCAGCTTATACTCAGGCGGGAATAATTCACCCCTCCACTTT. Protein sequence: CASSLYSGGNNSPLHF.

In this sample, this clone turned up a few times. CDR3 residues: CSVGRTGDGKQYF. As DNA, the CDR3 is TGCAGCGTTGGCAGGACCGGTGATGGCAAGCAGTACTTC. The chain is built from TRBV29-1 and TRBJ2-7; D uncertain. The CDR3 is 13 amino acids. V was shortened by 4 bases and J by 8 bases, with 18 bases between the two germline ends. Per the germline V gene, CDR1 is SQVTM and CDR2 is ANQGSEA.

This clone came up once. The V gene is TRBV5-4, the J gene TRBJ2-1, with 10 positions matching TRBD1. After removal of 3 bases from V and 4 bases from J, the junction contained 7 bases not matched to a gene. CDR3 length: 16 amino acids. Germline loops: CDR1 SGHNT, CDR2 YYREEE (reference sequence). CDR3 in DNA: TGTGCCAGCAGCTCGAATCCGGGACAGGGGTACAATGAGCAGTTCTTC. It yields the protein CASSSNPGQGYNEQFF.

This chain connects TRBV7-2 to TRBJ2-1; 7 nucleotides align to TRBD2. With 3 bases clipped from V and 4 bases from J, the junction kept 6 bases outside the gene matches. The CDR3 is 15 amino acids. CDR1 is SGHTA and CDR2 is FQGNSA in the germline V gene. Here the CDR3 DNA reads TGTGCCAGCAGCTTTCTGCGGGAGTGGTACAATGAGCAGTTCTTC. Residues: CASSFLREWYNEQFF.

The sample holds a few counts of this clone. The chain recombines TRBV7-9 with TRBJ2-1, with D uncertain. V gave up 3 bases and J gave up 5 bases, with 11 bases separating them. Germline lookup yields CDR1 SEHNR and CDR2 FQNEAQ (reference sequence). The CDR3 sequence is 14 residues long. CDR3 sequence (DNA): TGTGCCAGCAGCTTTGCGCCCCCAAACAATGAGCAGTTCTTC. Its translation: CASSFAPPNNEQFF. The full variable domain, rest sourced from reference TRBV7-9 and TRBJ2-1, is DTGVSQNPRHKITKRGQNVTFRCDPISEHNRLYWYRQTLGQGPEFLTYFQNEAQLEKSRLLSDRFSAERPKGSFSTLEIQRTEQGDSAMYLCASSFAPPNNEQFFGPGTRLTVL.

The V call is TRBV19, the J call TRBJ2-1; D perhaps matches TRBD2 (6 bases). The CDR3 length is 14 residues. Germline loops: CDR1 LNHDA, CDR2 SQIVND (reference sequence). V lost 5 bases and J 5 bases, leaving 13 bases between the germline ends. CDR3 nucleotides: TGTGCCAGTAGTGAATCTGGCGGGGACAATGAGCAGTTCTTC. Translation: CASSESGGDNEQFF.

This clone came up a few times. J is TRBJ2-3 and V is TRBV29-1; 9 bases agree with TRBD1. This CDR3 is 13 amino acids long. Germline loops: CDR1 SQVTM, CDR2 ANQGSEA. The V gene end was trimmed by 6 bases and the J gene end by 4 bases; junction bases not matched to a gene: 5. CDR3 region: CSVGTGSSDTQYF. CDR3 nucleotides: TGCAGCGTGGGGACAGGGTCGTCAGATACGCAGTATTTT.

CDR3 protein: CSARPPQWGGESTDTQYF. In DNA form, the CDR3 reads TGCAGCGCCCGACCCCCCCAGTGGGGGGGTGAGAGCACAGATACGCAGTATTTT. The chain carries TRBV29-1 and TRBJ2-3, with 7 bases fitting TRBD2. The CDR3 totals 18 residues. V gave up 7 bases and J gave up 0 bases; unmatched junction bases: 19. Germline values: CDR1 SQVTM, CDR2 ANQGSEA.

The chain carries TRBV13 and TRBJ2-1; D possibly corresponds to TRBD2 (6 bases). The CDR3 spans 15 residues. V lost 0 bases and J 6 bases, leaving 12 bases between the germline ends. Germline assignment: CDR1 PRHDT and CDR2 FYEKMQ (reference sequence). CDR3 sequence reads: CASSLGSTAGNEQFF. The CDR3 nucleotides are TGTGCCAGCAGCTTAGGGTCCACAGCGGGCAATGAGCAGTTCTTC.

The rearrangement uses TRBV4-1 and TRBJ2-5; 9 positions agree with TRBD2. The germline CDR1 and CDR2 sequences are MGHRA and YSYEKL. After removal of 1 base from V and 7 bases from J, the junction contained 7 bases not matched to a gene. The CDR3 spans 15 residues. CDR3 coding DNA: TGCGCCAGCAGCCAAGTAGCGGGAGAGCGAGGGACCCAGTACTTC. Translated: CASSQVAGERGTQYF.

This sequence joins TRBV29-1 and TRBJ1-3; D is ambiguous. The V and J ends lost 4 bases and 2 bases respectively, with 12 bases between them. The germline gives CDR1 SQVTM, CDR2 ANQGSEA. CDR3 length: 14 amino acids. As DNA, the CDR3 is TGCAGCGTTGCTCTACAGAACACTGGAAACACCATATATTTT. Amino acid sequence: CSVALQNTGNTIYF.

The rearrangement links TRBV7-2 to TRBJ2-3; D is perhaps TRBD2 (6 bases). Trimming took 1 base from V and 4 from J, leaving 9 bases between them. Germline V CDR1 and CDR2: SGHTA, FQGNSA. There are 14 residues in the CDR3. CDR3 bases: TGTGCCAGCAGCTTAGTGGAGGGAGCAGATACGCAGTATTTT. It is translated as CASSLVEGADTQYF.

This chain links TRBV13 with TRBJ1-2, with a weak D call TRBD1 (5 bases). The CDR3 extends over 16 amino acids. V was pared by 2 bases and J by 0 bases, with 13 bases between. CDR1 is PRHDT, CDR2 FYEKMQ, per germline (reference sequence). CDR3 loop: CASSLRGSFANYGYTF. CDR3 sequence (DNA): TGTGCCAGCAGCTTAAGGGGCAGCTTTGCTAACTATGGCTACACCTTC. Based on the CDR3 plus reference TRBV13 and TRBJ1-2, the full variable domain is AAGVIQSPRHLIKEKRETATLKCYPIPRHDTVYWYQQGPGQDPQFLISFYEKMQSDKGSIPDRFSAQQFSDYHSELNMSSLELGDSALYFCASSLRGSFANYGYTFGSGTRLTVV.